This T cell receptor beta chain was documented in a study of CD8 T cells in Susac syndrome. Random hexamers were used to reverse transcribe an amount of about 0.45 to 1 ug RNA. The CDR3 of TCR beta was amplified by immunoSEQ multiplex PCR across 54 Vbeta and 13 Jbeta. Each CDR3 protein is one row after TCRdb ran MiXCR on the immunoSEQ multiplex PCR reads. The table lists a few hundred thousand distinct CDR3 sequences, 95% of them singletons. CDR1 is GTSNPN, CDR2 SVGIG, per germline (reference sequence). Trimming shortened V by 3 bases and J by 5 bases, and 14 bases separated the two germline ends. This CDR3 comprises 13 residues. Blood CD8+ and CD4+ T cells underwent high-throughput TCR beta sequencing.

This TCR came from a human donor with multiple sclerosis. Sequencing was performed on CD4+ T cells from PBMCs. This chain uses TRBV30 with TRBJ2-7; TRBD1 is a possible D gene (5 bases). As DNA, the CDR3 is TGTGCCTGGAGCCCGCGCAGGGTGAACGAGCAGTACTTC. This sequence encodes CAWSPRRVNEQYF.